Below are 17 T cell receptor beta chains sequenced from a single sample in a study of T cell responses to AZD1222 COVID-19 vaccine. Sequenced by immunoSEQ multiplex PCR; TCRdb stores in-frame clones only, minus some. In the table there are about 56,000 clones, approximately 84% of which are singletons. The source was peripheral blood, collected on day 0 of AZD1222 vaccination. These receptors originate from an adult in good health.

The V gene is TRBV6-1, the J gene TRBJ2-3; 10 positions match TRBD2. There are 18 residues in the CDR3. Losses at the gene ends were 2 bases for V and 2 bases for J; bases not matched to a gene: 10. The germline V gene has CDR1 MNHNS and CDR2 SASEGT. The chain's CDR3 is CASSEFVAGGKYTDTQYF. CDR3 bases: TGTGCCAGCAGTGAATTTGTAGCGGGAGGCAAATACACAGATACGCAGTATTTT.

The chain recombines TRBV19 with TRBJ2-4; the D gene is possibly TRBD1 (5 bases). Germline V gene sequence: CDR1 LNHDA, CDR2 SQIVND (reference sequence). The CDR3 spans 15 residues. V was pared by 5 bases and J by 8 bases, with 19 bases between. CDR3 residues: CASSPSSAGMDIQYF. The CDR3 region has the DNA TGTGCCAGTAGTCCGTCTTCGGCAGGGATGGACATTCAGTACTTC.

This sequence joins TRBV7-9 and TRBJ2-5; 7 bases are shared with TRBD1. Germline values: CDR1 SEHNR, CDR2 FQNEAQ (reference sequence). The trim removed 5 bases at V and 9 bases at J, leaving 15 bases unmatched. This CDR3 has 15 amino acids. The CDR3 loop is CASSPPRQGFGAQYF. The CDR3 DNA sequence: TGTGCCAGCAGCCCACCACGACAGGGCTTTGGGGCCCAGTACTTC. Filled out from reference TRBV7-9 and TRBJ2-5, the complete variable domain reads DTGVSQNPRHKITKRGQNVTFRCDPISEHNRLYWYRQTLGQGPEFLTYFQNEAQLEKSRLLSDRFSAERPKGSFSTLEIQRTEQGDSAMYLCASSPPRQGFGAQYFGPGTRLLVL.

This chain links TRBV3-1 (or the pseudogene TRBV3-2) with TRBJ1-2; D is uncertain. The CDR3 spans 13 residues. Trimming stripped 2 bases from V and 5 bases from J, with 9 bases between. Germline loops: CDR1 LGHDT, CDR2 YNNKEL (reference sequence). In nucleotides, the CDR3 is TGTGCCAGCAGCCAACCAGACTTATATGGCTACACCTTC. Amino acids: CASSQPDLYGYTF.

This chain connects TRBV30 to TRBJ2-3; D ambiguous. The CDR3 contains 13 residues. Per the germline V gene, CDR1 is GTSNPN and CDR2 is SVGIG (reference sequence). The ends were cut back, 3 bases at V and 0 bases at J, with 7 bases in the middle. CDR3 residues: CAWSSTSTDTQYF. The DNA for the CDR3 is TGTGCCTGGAGCTCCACTAGCACAGATACGCAGTATTTT. Filled out from reference TRBV30 and TRBJ2-3, the complete variable domain reads SQTIHQWPATLVQPVGSPLSLECTVEGTSNPNLYWYRQAAGRGLQLLFYSVGIGQISSEVPQNLSASRPQDRQFILSSKKLLLSDSGFYLCAWSSTSTDTQYFGPGTRLTVL.

The CDR3 nucleotides read TGCGCCAGCAGCTTACAGACTAGCGGGATGAACGAGCAGTACTTC. It encodes CASSLQTSGMNEQYF. V usage is TRBV5-1 and J usage is TRBJ2-7; 11 bases map to TRBD2. The V gene end was trimmed by 2 bases and the J gene end by 5 bases; junction bases not matched to a gene: 6. Per the germline V gene, CDR1 is SGHRS and CDR2 is YFSETQ. The CDR3 has 15 amino acids.

The CDR3 reads CASSSDGAGYNSPLHF. The CDR3 DNA is TGTGCCAGCAGCTCGGACGGGGCAGGGTACAATTCACCCCTCCACTTT. This chain uses TRBV7-9 with TRBJ1-6, with a tentative D call TRBD1 (5 bases). The germline V gene has CDR1 SEHNR and CDR2 FQNEAQ (reference sequence). V was trimmed by 4 bases and J by 7 bases, leaving 17 bases between them. This CDR3 is built from 16 residues.

Points on this clone: An end of the junction differs from the germline gene, which may be a read error. V is TRBV3-1 (or the pseudogene TRBV3-2) and J is TRBJ2-3; D not certain. The CDR3 runs 15 residues. CDR1 is LGHDT, CDR2 YNNKEL, per germline (reference sequence). The CDR3 sequence is CASSQEASFTNTQYF. CDR3 sequence (DNA): TGTGCCAGCAGCCAAGAGGCAAGTTTCACAAATACGCAGTATTTT.

The V gene is TRBV10-3, the J gene TRBJ1-1, with 12 bases aligning to TRBD1. V lost 10 bases and J lost 5; bases outside the gene matches: 5. CDR3 length: 13 amino acids. The V gene's germline CDR1 is ENHRY and CDR2 SYGVKD. The CDR3 region is CASTGQGATEAFF. The CDR3, as DNA: TGTGCCAGTACGGGACAGGGGGCAACTGAAGCTTTCTTT.

V is TRBV6-5 and J is TRBJ2-7; 7 bases match TRBD1. From germline, CDR1 is MNHEY and CDR2 SVGAGI. The CDR3 sequence is 15 residues long. The junction had 13 bases not matched to a gene; V was cut back by 8 bases and J by 3 bases. The DNA of the CDR3 is TGTGCCAGCCGTTCCGGGGTGCAGGGGGACTACGAGCAGTACTTC. Translation: CASRSGVQGDYEQYF.

The chain has TRBV5-1 and TRBJ2-1; possibly TRBD2 for D (5 bases). Per the germline V gene, CDR1 is SGHRS and CDR2 is YFSETQ. The CDR3 extends over 14 amino acids. V lost 7 bases and J lost 4, with 15 bases in between. CDR3 sequence (DNA): TGCGCCAGCTGGATGTCGGACTCGTACAATGAGCAGTTCTTC. This sequence encodes CASWMSDSYNEQFF.

V usage is TRBV28 and J usage is TRBJ2-5, with D perhaps TRBD2 (6 bases). Trimming shortened V by 1 base and J by 5 bases, and 14 bases separated the two germline ends. CDR1 MDHEN and CDR2 SYDVKM come from the germline V gene. CDR3 length: 15 amino acids. In DNA form, the CDR3 reads TGTGCCAGCAGTTTATCGACCACTAGCCGGGAGACCCAGTACTTC. As protein: CASSLSTTSRETQYF.

V usage is TRBV9 and J usage is TRBJ1-4; D ambiguous. The CDR3 has 17 residues. Germline V gives CDR1 SGDLS, CDR2 YYNGEE. V was pared by 0 bases and J by 0 bases, with 12 bases between. In nucleotides, the CDR3 is TGTGCCAGCAGCGTAGGGGAGAGGGAAGCAACTAATGAAAAACTGTTTTTT. Encoded protein: CASSVGEREATNEKLFF.

The chain uses TRBV7-3 and TRBJ2-1, with TRBD2 matching over 9 bases. Germline lookup yields CDR1 SGHTA and CDR2 FQGTGA. The CDR3 is made up of 15 amino acids. J was trimmed by 5 bases and V by 5 bases; bases with no gene match: 7. This CDR3 reads CASSRRLAEHNEQFF. Written as DNA, the CDR3 is TGTGCCAGCAGCAGAAGACTAGCGGAGCACAATGAGCAGTTCTTC.

V and J are TRBV4-1 and TRBJ2-7; 8 bases are a match to TRBD1. This CDR3 is 15 amino acids long. V shed 2 bases and J 3 bases; nucleotides not matched to a gene: 6. Germline values: CDR1 MGHRA, CDR2 YSYEKL. CDR3 sequence (DNA): TGCGCCAGCAGCCAACTACAGGGGGAGTACTACGAGCAGTACTTC. Its translation is CASSQLQGEYYEQYF.

The chain combines TRBV30 with TRBJ1-4; 9 nucleotides match TRBD1. V trimming: 3 bases; J trimming: 5 bases; junction bases outside the gene matches: 4. Looked up from germline, CDR1 is GTSNPN and CDR2 is SVGIG (reference sequence). The CDR3 loop spans 14 amino acids. CDR3 DNA: TGTGCCTGGAGCGCCGGGACAGGGAATGAAAAACTGTTTTTT. Protein sequence: CAWSAGTGNEKLFF.

The chain links TRBV29-1 to TRBJ2-7; D is possibly TRBD1 or TRBD2 (5 bases each). V was cut by 3 bases and J by 2 bases, with 8 bases left in between. Germline V gives CDR1 SQVTM, CDR2 ANQGSEA. The CDR3 sequence is 12 residues long. The chain's CDR3 is CSVEGRAYEQYF. The DNA of the CDR3 is TGCAGCGTTGAGGGACGGGCCTACGAGCAGTACTTC.